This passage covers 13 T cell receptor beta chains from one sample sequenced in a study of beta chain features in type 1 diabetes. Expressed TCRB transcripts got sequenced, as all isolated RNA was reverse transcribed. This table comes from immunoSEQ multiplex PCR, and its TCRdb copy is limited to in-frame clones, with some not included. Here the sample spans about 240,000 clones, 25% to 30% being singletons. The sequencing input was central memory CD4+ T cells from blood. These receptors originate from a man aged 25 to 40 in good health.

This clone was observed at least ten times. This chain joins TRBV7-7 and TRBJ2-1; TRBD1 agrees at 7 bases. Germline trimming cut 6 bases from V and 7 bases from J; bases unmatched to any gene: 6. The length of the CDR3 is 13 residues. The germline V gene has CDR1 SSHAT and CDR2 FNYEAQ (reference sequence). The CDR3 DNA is TGTGCCAGCAGTCATGACAGGGCGAATGAGCAGTTCTTC. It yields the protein CASSHDRANEQFF.

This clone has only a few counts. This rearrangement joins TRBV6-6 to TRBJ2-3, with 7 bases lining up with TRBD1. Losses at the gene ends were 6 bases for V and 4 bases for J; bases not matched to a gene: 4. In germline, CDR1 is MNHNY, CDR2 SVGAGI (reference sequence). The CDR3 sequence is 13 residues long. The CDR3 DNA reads TGTGCCAGCAGAACCGACAGGGCAGATACGCAGTATTTT. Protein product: CASRTDRADTQYF.

CDR3 nucleotide sequence: TGCGCCAGTCTCGAGCAGTACTTC. The encoded protein is CASLEQYF. The chain carries TRBV23-1 and TRBJ2-7, with unresolved D. TRBV23-1 is an ORF, with its function uncertain. There are 8 residues in the CDR3. V was cut by 9 bases and J by 6 bases, with 3 bases left in between.

The chain's CDR3 is CACGQGSEKLFF. As DNA, the CDR3 is TGTGCCTGCGGACAGGGGTCTGAAAAACTGTTTTTT. The rearrangement links TRBV30 to TRBJ1-4; 9 positions match TRBD1. The CDR3 totals 12 residues. Trimming took 6 bases from V and 7 from J; bases not matched to a gene: 3. Germline CDR1 GTSNPN, CDR2 SVGIG (reference sequence).

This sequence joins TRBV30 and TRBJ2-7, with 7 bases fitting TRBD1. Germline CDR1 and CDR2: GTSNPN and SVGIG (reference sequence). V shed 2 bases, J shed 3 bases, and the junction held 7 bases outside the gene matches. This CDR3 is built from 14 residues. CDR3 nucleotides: TGTGCCTGGAGTCGTAAACAGGGGTACTACGAGCAGTACTTC. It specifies CAWSRKQGYYEQYF.

The chain's CDR3 is CAWTGGLGNQPQHF. CDR3 coding DNA: TGTGCCTGGACAGGGGGCTTGGGTAATCAGCCCCAGCATTTT. The chain employs TRBV30 and TRBJ1-5; 8 bases map to TRBD1. Germline CDR1 is GTSNPN and CDR2 is SVGIG (reference sequence). J lost 4 bases, V lost 4 bases, and 6 bases had no gene match. The CDR3 is made up of 14 amino acids.

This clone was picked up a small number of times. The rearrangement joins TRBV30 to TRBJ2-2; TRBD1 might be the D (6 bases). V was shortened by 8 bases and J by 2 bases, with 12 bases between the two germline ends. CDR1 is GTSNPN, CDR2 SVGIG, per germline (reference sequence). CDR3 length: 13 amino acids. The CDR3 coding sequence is TGTGCCCGAAACAGGGAAAACACCGGGGAGCTGTTTTTT. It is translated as CARNRENTGELFF.

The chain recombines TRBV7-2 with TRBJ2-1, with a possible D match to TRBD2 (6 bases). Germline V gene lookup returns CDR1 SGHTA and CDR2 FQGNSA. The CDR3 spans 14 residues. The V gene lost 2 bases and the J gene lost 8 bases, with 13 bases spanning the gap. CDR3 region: CASSLQRRGDEQFF. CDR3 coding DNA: TGTGCCAGCAGCTTACAGCGGAGGGGCGATGAGCAGTTCTTC.

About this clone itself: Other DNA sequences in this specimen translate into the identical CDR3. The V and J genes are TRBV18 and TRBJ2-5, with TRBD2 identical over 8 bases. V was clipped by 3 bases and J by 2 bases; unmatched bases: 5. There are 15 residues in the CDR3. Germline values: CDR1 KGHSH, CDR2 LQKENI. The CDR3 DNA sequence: TGTGCCAGCTCACCGCTCGCGGGGGGACAAGAGACCCAGTACTTC. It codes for CASSPLAGGQETQYF.

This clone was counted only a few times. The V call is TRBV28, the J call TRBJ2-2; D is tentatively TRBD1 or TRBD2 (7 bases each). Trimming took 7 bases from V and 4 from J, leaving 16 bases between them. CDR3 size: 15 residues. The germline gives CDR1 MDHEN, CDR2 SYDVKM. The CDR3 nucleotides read TGTGCCAGCACGAAGCGGGACAGCCTCACCGGGGAGCTGTTTTTT. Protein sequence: CASTKRDSLTGELFF. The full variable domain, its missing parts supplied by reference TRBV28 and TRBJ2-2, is DVKVTQSSRYLVKRTGEKVFLECVQDMDHENMFWYRQDPGLGLRLIYFSYDVKMKEKGDIPEGYSVSREKKERFSLILESASTNQTSMYLCASTKRDSLTGELFFGEGSRLTVL.

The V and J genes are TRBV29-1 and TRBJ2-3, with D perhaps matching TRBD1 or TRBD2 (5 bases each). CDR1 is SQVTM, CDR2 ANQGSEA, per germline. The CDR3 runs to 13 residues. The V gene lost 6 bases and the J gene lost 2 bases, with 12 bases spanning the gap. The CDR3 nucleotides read TGCAGCGTATCGGGGCCATACACAGATACGCAGTATTTT. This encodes CSVSGPYTDTQYF.

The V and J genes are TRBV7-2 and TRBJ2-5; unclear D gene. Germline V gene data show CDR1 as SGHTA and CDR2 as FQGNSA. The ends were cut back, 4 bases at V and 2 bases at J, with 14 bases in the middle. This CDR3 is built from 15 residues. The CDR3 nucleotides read TGTGCCAGCAGCTCCTCCCCCCGGCATCAAGAGACCCAGTACTTC. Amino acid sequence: CASSSSPRHQETQYF.

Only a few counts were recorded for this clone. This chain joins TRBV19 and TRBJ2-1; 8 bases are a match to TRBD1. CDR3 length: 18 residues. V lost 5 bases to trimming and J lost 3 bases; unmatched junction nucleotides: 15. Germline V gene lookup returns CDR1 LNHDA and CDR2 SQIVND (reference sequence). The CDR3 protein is CASSLGDRGTLLYNEQFF. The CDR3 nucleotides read TGTGCCAGTAGTTTAGGAGACAGGGGTACCCTCCTCTACAATGAGCAGTTCTTC.